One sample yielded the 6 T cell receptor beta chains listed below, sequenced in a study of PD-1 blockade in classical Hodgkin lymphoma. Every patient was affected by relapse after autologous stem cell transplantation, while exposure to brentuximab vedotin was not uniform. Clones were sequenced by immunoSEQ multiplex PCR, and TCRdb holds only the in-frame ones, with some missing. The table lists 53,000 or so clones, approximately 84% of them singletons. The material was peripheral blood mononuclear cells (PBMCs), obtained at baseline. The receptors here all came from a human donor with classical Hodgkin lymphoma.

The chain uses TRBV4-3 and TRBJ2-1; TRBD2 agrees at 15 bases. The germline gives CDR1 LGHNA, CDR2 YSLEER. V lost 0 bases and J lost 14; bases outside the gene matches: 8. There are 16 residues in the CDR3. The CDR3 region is CASSQETTGLAGGKFF. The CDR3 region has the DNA TGCGCCAGCAGCCAAGAAACCACCGGACTAGCGGGAGGGAAGTTCTTC.

CDR3 region: CASSPLATAYGYTF. In nucleotides, the CDR3 is TGTGCCAGCTCACCACTTGCCACAGCCTATGGCTACACCTTC. The gene calls are TRBV18 and TRBJ1-2, with D uncertain. V was cut by 1 base and J by 4 bases, with 10 bases left in between. This CDR3 comprises 14 residues. Germline loops: CDR1 KGHSH, CDR2 LQKENI.

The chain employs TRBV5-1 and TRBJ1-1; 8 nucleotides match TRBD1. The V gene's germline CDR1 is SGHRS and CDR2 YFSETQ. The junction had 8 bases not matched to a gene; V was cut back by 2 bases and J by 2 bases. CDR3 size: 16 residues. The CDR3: CASSFLGQGYNTEAFF. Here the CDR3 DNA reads TGCGCCAGCAGCTTTCTTGGACAGGGTTACAACACTGAAGCTTTCTTT.

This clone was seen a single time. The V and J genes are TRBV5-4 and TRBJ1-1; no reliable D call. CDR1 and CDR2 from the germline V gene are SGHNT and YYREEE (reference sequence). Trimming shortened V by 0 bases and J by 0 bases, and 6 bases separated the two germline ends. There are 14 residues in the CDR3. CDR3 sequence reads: CASSLARVNTEAFF. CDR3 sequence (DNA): TGTGCCAGCAGCTTGGCGAGGGTGAACACTGAAGCTTTCTTT.

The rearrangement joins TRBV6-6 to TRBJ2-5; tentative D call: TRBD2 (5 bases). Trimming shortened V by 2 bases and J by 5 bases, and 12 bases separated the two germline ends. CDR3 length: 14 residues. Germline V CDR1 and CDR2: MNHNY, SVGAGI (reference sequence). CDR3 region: CASSYIGVGETQYF. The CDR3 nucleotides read TGTGCCAGCAGTTACATCGGGGTTGGGGAGACCCAGTACTTC.

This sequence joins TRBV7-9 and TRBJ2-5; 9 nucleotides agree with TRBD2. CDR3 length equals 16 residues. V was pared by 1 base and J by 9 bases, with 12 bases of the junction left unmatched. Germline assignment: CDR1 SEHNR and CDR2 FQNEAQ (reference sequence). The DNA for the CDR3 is TGTGCCAGCAGCTTAGGTAGCGGGGGCCCCGGTGGGGCCCAGTACTTC. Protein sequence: CASSLGSGGPGGAQYF.